One T cell receptor (beta chain) is described in this entry. Its antigen is not known. Data came from immunoSEQ multiplex PCR; TCRdb stores just in-frame clones and leaves some out. The sample comprises about 2,200,000 clones, more than 85% of which are singletons, and around 1.7% rests with the top ten. CD45RO-negative, CCR7-positively selected cells formed the naive CD8 fraction, excluding terminally differentiated effector memory CD45RA+ cells. Healthy HIV-negative adults without recent acute infections or vaccinations served as donors. These data are taken from a study of shared clonotypes between healthy human individuals. Findings of the study overall: Only blood underwent sampling, and tissue repertoires likely differ. Despite large depth, rarefaction showed incomplete sorted-subset sequencing.

Trimming removed 7 bases from V and 5 bases from J; junction bases left unmatched: 10. The germline V gene has CDR1 MDHEN and CDR2 SYDVKM. The CDR3 sequence is 15 residues long. The sample consisted of naive CD8+ T cells from PBMCs. The chain is built from TRBV28 and TRBJ2-7; 11 nucleotides line up with TRBD1. The origin of this receptor is a man between 18 and 29 years old in good health. Some clones in this sample may be carry-over from other donors' samples. The CDR3 spells CASNPPGQGGHEQYF. DNA for the CDR3: TGTGCCAGCAACCCACCGGGACAGGGGGGCCACGAGCAGTACTTC.